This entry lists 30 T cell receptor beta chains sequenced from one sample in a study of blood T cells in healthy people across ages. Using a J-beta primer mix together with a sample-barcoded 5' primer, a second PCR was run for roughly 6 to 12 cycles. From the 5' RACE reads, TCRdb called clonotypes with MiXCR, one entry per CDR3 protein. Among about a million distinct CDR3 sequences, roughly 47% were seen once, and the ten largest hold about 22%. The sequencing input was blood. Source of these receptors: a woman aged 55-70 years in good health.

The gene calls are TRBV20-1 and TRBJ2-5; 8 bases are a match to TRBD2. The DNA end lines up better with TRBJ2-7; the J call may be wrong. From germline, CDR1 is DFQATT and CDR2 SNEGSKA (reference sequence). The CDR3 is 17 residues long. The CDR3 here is CSARDQGSGGEVYEQYF. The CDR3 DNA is TGCAGTGCTAGAGACCAGGGGTCGGGGGGGGAGGTTTACGAGCAGTACTTC.

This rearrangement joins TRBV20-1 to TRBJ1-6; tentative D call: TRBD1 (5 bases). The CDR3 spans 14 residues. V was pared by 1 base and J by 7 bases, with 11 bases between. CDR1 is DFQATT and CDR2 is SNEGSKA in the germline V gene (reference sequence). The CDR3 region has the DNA TGCAGTGCTAGAGGCCCCGGGGGGAATTCACCCCTCCACTTT. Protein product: CSARGPGGNSPLHF.

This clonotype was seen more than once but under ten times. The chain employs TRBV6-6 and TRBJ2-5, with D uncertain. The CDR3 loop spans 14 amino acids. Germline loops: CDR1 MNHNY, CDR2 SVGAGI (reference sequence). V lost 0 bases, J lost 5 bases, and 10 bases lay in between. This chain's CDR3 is CASSYSQSRETQYF. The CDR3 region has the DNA TGTGCCAGCAGTTACTCCCAGTCCCGGGAGACCCAGTACTTC.

The CDR3 region is CASSYSLTSIRETQYF. The CDR3 DNA reads TGTGCCAGCAGTTACTCCCTGACTAGCATCCGAGAGACCCAGTACTTC. The chain recombines TRBV6-2 or TRBV6-3 with TRBJ2-5, with 7 bases fitting TRBD2. The CDR3 is made up of 16 amino acids. V dropped 0 bases and J dropped 4; count of bases not matched to a gene: 8. Germline V gene data show CDR1 as MNHEY and CDR2 as SVGEGT.

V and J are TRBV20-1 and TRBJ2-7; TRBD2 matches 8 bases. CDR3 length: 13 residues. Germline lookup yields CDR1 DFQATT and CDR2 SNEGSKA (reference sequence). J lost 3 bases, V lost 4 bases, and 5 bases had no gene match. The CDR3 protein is CSAKRAGVYEQYF. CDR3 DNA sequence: TGCAGTGCTAAGCGAGCGGGGGTCTACGAGCAGTACTTC.

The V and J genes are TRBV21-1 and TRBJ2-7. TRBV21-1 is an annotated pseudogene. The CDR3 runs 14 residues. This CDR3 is CASKSLLSSYEQYF. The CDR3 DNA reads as TGTGCCAGCAAAAGCCTACTATCCTCGTACGAGCAGTACTTC.

In DNA form, the CDR3 reads TGCAGTGCTAGCTTATCCGGGATTGTAACCTACGAGCAGTACTTC. Encoded protein: CSASLSGIVTYEQYF. The gene calls are TRBV20-1 and TRBJ2-7; perhaps TRBD2 as D (5 bases). CDR3 length: 15 amino acids. Germline V gene sequence: CDR1 DFQATT, CDR2 SNEGSKA (reference sequence). Trimming left V 3 bases short and J 2 bases short, with 17 bases between.

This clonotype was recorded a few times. The CDR3 is CASSSTVQGNEQYF. The CDR3 DNA follows: TGTGCCAGCAGCTCAACCGTTCAGGGCAACGAGCAGTACTTC. This chain connects TRBV7-2 to TRBJ2-7; TRBD1 is a possible D gene (5 bases). The V end lost 4 bases, the J end lost 5 bases, and 15 bases lay between the germline ends. The CDR3 is 14 residues long. Per the germline V gene, CDR1 is SGHTA and CDR2 is FQGNSA. The full variable domain, completed using reference TRBV7-2 and TRBJ2-7, is GAGVSQSPSNKVTEKGKDVELRCDPISGHTALYWYRQSLGQGLEFLIYFQGNSAPDKSGLPSDRFSAERTGGSVSTLTIQRTQQEDSAVYLCASSSTVQGNEQYFGPGTRLTVT.

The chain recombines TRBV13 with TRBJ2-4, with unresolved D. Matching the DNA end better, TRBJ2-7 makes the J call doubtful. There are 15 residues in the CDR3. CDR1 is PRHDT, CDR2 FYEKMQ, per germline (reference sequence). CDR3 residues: CASSPTVNLLYEQYF. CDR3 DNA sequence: TGTGCCAGCAGCCCCACCGTGAACCTCTTATACGAGCAGTACTTC.

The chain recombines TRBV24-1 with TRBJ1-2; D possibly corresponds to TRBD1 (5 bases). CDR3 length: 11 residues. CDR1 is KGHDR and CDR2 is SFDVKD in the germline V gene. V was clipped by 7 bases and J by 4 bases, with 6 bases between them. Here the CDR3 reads CATRDIYGYTF. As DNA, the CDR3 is TGTGCCACCAGGGACATCTATGGCTACACCTTC.

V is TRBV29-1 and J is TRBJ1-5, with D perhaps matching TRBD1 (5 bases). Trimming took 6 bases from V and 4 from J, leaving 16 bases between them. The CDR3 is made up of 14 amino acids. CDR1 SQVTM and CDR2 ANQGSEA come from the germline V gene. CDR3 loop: CSVKDTMGNQPQHF. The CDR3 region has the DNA TGCAGCGTCAAGGACACAATGGGAAATCAGCCCCAGCATTTT. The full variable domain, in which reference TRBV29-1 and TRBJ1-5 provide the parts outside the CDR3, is SAVISQKPSRDICQRGTSLTIQCQVDSQVTMMFWYRQQPGQSLTLIATANQGSEATYESGFVIDKFPISRPNLTFSTLTVSNMSPEDSSIYLCSVKDTMGNQPQHFGDGTRLSIL.

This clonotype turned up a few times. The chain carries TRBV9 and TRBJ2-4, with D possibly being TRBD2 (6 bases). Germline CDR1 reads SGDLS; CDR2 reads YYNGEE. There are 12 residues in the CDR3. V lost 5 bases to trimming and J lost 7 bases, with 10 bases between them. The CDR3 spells CASRQEGNIQYF. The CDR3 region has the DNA TGTGCCAGCAGGCAGGAGGGGAACATTCAGTACTTC.

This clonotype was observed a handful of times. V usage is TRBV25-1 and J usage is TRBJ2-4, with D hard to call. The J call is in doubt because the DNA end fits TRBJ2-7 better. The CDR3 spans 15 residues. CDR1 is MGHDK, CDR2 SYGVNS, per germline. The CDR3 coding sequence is TGTGCCAGCAGTGAATGCCACTTAAATTTCGACGAGCAGTACTTC. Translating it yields CASSECHLNFDEQYF.

CDR3 DNA: TGTGCCAGCTTACGGCAGGGGAAGGGCTACGAGCAGTACTTC. This gives the protein CASLRQGKGYEQYF. The rearrangement uses TRBV18 and TRBJ2-7, with a tentative D call TRBD1 (6 bases). The CDR3 has 14 residues. V lost 7 bases and J lost 3, with 16 bases in between. Germline CDR1 reads KGHSH; CDR2 reads LQKENI.

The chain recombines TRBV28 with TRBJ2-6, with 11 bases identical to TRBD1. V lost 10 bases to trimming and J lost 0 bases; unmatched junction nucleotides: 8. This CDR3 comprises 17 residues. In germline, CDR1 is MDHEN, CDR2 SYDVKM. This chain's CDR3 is CAILGTGGSSGANVLTF. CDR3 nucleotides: TGTGCCATCCTCGGGACAGGGGGAAGCTCTGGGGCCAACGTCCTGACTTTC. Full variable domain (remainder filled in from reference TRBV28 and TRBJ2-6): DVKVTQSSRYLVKRTGEKVFLECVQDMDHENMFWYRQDPGLGLRLIYFSYDVKMKEKGDIPEGYSVSREKKERFSLILESASTNQTSMYLCAILGTGGSSGANVLTFGAGSRLTVL.

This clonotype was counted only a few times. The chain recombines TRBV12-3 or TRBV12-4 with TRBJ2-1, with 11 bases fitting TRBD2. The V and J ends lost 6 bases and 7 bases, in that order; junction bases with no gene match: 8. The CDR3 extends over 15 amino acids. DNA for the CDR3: TGTGCCAGCAGCCCAACGGGACTAGCGGAGAATGAGCAGTTCTTC. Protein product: CASSPTGLAENEQFF.

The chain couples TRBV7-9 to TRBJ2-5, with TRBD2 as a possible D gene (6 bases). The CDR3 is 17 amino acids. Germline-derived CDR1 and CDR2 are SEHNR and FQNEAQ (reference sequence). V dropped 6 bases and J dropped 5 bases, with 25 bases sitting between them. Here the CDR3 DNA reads TGTGCCAGCAGTCCACCCCCCGGGGGTCCATGGTCGGAGACCCAGTACTTC. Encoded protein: CASSPPPGGPWSETQYF.

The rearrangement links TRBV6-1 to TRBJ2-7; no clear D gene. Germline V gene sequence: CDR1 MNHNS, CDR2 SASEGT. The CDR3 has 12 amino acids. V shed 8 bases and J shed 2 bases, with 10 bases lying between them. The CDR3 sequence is CASLWTAYEQYF. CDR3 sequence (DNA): TGTGCCAGCTTATGGACGGCCTACGAGCAGTACTTC.

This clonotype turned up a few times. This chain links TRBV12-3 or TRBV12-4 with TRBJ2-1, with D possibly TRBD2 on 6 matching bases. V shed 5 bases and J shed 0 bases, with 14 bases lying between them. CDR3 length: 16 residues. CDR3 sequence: CASSPGTRSSYNEQFF. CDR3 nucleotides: TGTGCCAGCAGTCCAGGGACTCGGAGCTCCTACAATGAGCAGTTCTTC.

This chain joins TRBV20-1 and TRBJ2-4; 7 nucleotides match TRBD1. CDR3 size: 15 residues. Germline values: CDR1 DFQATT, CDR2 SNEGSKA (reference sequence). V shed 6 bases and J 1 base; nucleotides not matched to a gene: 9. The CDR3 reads CSAGRQGMAKNIQYF. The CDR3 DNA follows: TGCAGTGCGGGTCGACAGGGAATGGCCAAAAACATTCAGTACTTC.

Here the CDR3 reads CASSFGGVGQPQHF. The CDR3 nucleotides are TGTGCCAGCAGTTTCGGGGGAGTAGGGCAGCCCCAGCATTTT. V usage is TRBV28 and J usage is TRBJ1-5; possibly TRBD1 for D (5 bases). V lost 3 bases and J 7 bases, leaving 13 bases between the germline ends. This CDR3 spans 14 amino acids. In germline, CDR1 is MDHEN, CDR2 SYDVKM.

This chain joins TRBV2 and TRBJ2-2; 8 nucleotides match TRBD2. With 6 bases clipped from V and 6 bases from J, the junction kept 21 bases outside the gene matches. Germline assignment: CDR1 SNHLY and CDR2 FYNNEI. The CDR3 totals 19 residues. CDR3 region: CASSPDIPHRAREAGELFF. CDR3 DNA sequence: TGTGCCAGCAGCCCGGACATCCCGCATCGTGCGCGGGAGGCCGGGGAGCTGTTTTTT.

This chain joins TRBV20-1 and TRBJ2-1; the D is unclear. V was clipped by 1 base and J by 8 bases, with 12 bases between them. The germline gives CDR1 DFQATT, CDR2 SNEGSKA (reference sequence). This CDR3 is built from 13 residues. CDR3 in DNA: TGCAGTGCTAGAGCCGGGCGCTATGATGAGCAGTTCTTC. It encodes CSARAGRYDEQFF.

The CDR3 is CASSQTGRNTEAFF. CDR3 bases: TGTGCCAGCAGCCAGACAGGGAGGAACACTGAAGCTTTCTTT. The chain carries TRBV6-1 and TRBJ1-1, with 7 bases lining up with TRBD1. The CDR3 loop spans 14 amino acids. With 6 bases clipped from V and 1 base from J, the junction kept 5 bases outside the gene matches. CDR1 and CDR2 (germline): MNHNS, SASEGT.

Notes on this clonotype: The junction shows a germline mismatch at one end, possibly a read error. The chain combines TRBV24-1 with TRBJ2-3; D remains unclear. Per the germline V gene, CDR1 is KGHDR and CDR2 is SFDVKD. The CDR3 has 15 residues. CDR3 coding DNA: TGTGCCGCCAGTGATTTGGTGGGCCCCACAGATACGCAGTATTTT. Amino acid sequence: CAASDLVGPTDTQYF.

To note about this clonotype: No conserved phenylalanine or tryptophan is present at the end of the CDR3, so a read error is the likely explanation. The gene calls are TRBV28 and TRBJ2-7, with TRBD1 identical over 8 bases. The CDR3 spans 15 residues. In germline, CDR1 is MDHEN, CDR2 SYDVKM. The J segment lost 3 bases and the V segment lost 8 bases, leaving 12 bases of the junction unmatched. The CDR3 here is CASVLETGVGYEQYS. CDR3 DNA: TGTGCCAGCGTCCTTGAGACAGGGGTCGGCTACGAGCAGTACTCC.

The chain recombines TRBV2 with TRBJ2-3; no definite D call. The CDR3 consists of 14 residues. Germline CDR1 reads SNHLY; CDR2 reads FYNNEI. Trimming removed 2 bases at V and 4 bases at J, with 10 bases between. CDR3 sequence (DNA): TGTGCCAGCAGTGAAATGAGGATCTCAGATACGCAGTATTTT. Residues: CASSEMRISDTQYF.

CDR3 loop: CSVGLPGTSGRNEQYF. CDR3 nucleotide sequence: TGCAGCGTTGGACTCCCCGGGACTAGCGGGAGGAATGAGCAGTACTTC. The chain carries TRBV29-1 and TRBJ2-1; 15 nucleotides match TRBD2. With the DNA end fitting TRBJ2-7 better, the J assignment may be wrong. The germline gives CDR1 SQVTM, CDR2 ANQGSEA. The CDR3 extends over 16 amino acids.

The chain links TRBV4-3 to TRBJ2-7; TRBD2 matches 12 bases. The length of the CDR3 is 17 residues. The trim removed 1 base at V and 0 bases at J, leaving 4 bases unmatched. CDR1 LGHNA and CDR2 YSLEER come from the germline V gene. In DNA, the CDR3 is TGCGCCAGCAGCCAAGGGACTAGCGGGACTCTCTCCTACGAGCAGTACTTC. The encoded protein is CASSQGTSGTLSYEQYF.

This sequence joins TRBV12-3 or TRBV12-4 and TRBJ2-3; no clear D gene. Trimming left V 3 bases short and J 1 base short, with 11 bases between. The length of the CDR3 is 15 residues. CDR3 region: CASSFGTYGTDTQYF. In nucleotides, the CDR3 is TGTGCCAGCAGTTTTGGTACATACGGCACAGATACGCAGTATTTT.